Included here is one TCR beta chain sequence, with context. It is likely a read error, because the conserved phenylalanine at the end of the CDR3 is missing. The entry originates in a study of T cells in Graves' hyperthyroidism and ophthalmopathy. Germline assignment: CDR1 SQVTM and CDR2 ANQGSEA. CDR3 length equals 13 residues. TCR beta CDR3 regions were amplified from RNA. HTBI primers were the set used in a first-round RT-PCR of the TCR CDR3. TCRdb ran MiXCR on the multiplex PCR reads and lists one entry per CDR3 protein. The data contain almost 600,000 distinct CDR3 sequences, 40% to 55% of them singletons.

The chain has TRBV29-1 and TRBJ1-1; 7 bases match TRBD1. The TCR was taken from a woman younger than 30 with Graves' hyperthyroidism. Sequences were obtained from peripheral blood or thyroid tissue (not recorded which). CDR3 loop: CSARGQTNTEAFL. CDR3 sequence (DNA): TGCAGCGCTAGGGGACAGACGAACACTGAGGCTTTCCTT.